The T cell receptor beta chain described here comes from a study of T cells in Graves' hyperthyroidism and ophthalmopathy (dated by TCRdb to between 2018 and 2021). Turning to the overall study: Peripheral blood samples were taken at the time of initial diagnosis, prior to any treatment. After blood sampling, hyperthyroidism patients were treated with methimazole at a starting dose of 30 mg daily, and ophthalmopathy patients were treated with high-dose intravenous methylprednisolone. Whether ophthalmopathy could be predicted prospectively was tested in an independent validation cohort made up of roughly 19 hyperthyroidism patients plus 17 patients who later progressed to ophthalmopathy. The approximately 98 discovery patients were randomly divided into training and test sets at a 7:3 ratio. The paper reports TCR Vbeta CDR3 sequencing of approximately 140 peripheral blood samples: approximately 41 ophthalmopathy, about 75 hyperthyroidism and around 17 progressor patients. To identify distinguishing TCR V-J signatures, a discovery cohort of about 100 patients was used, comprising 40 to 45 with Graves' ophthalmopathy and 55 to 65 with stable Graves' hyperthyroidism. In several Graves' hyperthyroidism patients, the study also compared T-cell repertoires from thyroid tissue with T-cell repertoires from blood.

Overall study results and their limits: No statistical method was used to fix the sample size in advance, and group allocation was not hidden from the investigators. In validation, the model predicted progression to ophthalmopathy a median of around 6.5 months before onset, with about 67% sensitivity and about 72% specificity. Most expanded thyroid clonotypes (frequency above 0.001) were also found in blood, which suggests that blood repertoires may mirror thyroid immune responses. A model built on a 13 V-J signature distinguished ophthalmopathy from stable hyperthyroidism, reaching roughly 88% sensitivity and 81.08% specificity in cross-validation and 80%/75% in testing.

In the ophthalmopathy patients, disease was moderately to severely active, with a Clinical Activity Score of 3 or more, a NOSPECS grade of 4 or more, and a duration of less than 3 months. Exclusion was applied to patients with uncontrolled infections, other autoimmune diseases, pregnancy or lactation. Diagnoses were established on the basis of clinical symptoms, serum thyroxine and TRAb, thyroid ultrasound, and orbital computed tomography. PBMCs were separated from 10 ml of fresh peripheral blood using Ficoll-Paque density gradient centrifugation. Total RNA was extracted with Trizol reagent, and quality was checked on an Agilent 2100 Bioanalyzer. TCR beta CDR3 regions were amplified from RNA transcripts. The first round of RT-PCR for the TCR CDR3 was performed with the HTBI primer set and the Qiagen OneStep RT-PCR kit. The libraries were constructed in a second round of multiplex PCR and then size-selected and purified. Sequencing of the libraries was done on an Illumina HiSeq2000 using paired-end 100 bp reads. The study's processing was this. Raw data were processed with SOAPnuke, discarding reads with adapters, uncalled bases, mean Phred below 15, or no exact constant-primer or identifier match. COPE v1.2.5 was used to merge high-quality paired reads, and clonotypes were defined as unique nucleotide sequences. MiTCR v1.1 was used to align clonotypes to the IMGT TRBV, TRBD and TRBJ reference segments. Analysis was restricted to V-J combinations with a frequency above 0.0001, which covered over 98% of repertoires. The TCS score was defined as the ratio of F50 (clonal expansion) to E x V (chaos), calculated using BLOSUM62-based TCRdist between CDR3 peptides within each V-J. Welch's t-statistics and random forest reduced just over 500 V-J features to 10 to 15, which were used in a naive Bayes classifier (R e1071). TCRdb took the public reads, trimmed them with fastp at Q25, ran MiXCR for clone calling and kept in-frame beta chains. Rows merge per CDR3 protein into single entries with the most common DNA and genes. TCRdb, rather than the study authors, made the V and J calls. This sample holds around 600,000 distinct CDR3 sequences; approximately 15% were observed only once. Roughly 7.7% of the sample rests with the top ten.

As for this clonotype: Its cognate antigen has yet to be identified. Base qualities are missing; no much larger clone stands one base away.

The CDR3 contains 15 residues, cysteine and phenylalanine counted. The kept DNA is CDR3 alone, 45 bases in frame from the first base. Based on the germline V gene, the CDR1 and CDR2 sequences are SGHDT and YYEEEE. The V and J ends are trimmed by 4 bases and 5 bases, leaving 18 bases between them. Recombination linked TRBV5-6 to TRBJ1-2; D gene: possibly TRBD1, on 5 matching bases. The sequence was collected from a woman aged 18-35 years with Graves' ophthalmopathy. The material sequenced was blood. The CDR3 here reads CASSTGTELLYGYTF. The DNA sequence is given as TGTGCCAGCAGCACCGGGACGGAACTTTTATATGGCTACACCTTC. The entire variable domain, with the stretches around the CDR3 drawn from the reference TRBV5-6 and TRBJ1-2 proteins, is DAGVTQSPTHLIKTRGQQVTLRCSPKSGHDTVSWYQQALGQGPQFIFQYYEEEERQRGNFPDRFSGHQFPNYSSELNVNALLLGDSALYLCASSTGTELLYGYTFGSGTRLTVV.